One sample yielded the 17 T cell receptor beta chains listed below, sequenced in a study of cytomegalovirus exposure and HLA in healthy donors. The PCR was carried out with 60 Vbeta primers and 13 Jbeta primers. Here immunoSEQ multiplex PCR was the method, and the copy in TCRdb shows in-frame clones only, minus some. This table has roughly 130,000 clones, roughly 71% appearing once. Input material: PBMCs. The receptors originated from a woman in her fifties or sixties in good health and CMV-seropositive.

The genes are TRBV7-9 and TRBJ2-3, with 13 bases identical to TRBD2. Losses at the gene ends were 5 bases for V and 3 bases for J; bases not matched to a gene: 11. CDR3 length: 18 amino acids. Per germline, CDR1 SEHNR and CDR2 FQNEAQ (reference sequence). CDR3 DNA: TGTGCCAGCAGCCAACGAATACTAGCGGGGGGGGCAACAGATACGCAGTATTTT. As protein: CASSQRILAGGATDTQYF.

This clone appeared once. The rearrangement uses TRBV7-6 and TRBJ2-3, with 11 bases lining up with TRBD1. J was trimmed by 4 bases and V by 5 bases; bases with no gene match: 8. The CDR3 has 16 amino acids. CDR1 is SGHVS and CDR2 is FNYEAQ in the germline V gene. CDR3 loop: CASSQWTGGRSDTQYF. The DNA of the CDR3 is TGTGCCAGCAGCCAGTGGACAGGGGGCAGGTCAGATACGCAGTATTTT. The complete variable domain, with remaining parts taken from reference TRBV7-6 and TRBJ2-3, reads GAGVSQSPRYKVTKRGQDVALRCDPISGHVSLYWYRQALGQGPEFLTYFNYEAQQDKSGLPNDRFSAERPEGSISTLTIQRTEQRDSAMYRCASSQWTGGRSDTQYFGPGTRLTVL.

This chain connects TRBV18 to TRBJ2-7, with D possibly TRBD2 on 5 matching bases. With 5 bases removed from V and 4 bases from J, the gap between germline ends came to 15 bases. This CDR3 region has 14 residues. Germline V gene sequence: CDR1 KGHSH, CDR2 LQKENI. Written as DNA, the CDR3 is TGTGCCAGCTCAAGGGCTGGGAGTACGTACGAGCAGTACTTC. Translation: CASSRAGSTYEQYF.

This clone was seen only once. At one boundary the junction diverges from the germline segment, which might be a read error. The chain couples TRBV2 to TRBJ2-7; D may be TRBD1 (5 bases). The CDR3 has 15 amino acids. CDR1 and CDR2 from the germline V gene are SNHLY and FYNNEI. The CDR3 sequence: CASSEVDTDSYEQYF. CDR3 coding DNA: TGCGCCAGCAGTGAGGTGGACACCGACTCCTACGAGCAGTACTTC.

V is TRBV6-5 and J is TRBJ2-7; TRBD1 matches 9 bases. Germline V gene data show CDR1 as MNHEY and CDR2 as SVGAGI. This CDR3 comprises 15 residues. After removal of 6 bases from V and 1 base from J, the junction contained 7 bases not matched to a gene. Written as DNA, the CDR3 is TGTGCCAGCAGACGGGACAGGGATCCGTCCTACGAGCAGTACTTC. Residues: CASRRDRDPSYEQYF.

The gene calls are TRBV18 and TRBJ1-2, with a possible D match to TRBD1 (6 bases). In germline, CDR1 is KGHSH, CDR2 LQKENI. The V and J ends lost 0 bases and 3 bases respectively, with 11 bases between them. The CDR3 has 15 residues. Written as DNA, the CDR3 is TGTGCCAGCTCACCACCGGGGGGGCTCGACTATGGCTACACCTTC. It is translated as CASSPPGGLDYGYTF.

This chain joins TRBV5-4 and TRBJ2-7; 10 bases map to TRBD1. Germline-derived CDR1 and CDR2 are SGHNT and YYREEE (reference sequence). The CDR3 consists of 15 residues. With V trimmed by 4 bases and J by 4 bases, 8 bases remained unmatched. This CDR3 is CASSPRDRGGYEQYF. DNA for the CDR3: TGTGCCAGCAGCCCCCGGGACAGGGGTGGGTACGAGCAGTACTTC. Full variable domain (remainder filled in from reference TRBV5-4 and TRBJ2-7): ETGVTQSPTHLIKTRGQQVTLRCSSQSGHNTVSWYQQALGQGPQFIFQYYREEENGRGNFPPRFSGLQFPNYSSELNVNALELDDSALYLCASSPRDRGGYEQYFGPGTRLTVT.

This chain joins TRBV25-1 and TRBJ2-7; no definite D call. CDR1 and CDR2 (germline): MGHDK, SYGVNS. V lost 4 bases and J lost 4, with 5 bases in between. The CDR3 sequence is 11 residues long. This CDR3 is CASSAGYEQYF. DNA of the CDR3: TGTGCCAGCAGTGCCGGGTACGAGCAGTACTTC.

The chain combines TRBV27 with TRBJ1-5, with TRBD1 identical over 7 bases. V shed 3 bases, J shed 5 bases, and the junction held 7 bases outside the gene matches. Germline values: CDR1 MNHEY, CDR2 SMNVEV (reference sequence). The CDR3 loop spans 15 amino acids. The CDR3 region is CASSFWTGSHQPQHF. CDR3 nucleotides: TGTGCCAGCAGTTTTTGGACAGGCTCGCATCAGCCCCAGCATTTT.

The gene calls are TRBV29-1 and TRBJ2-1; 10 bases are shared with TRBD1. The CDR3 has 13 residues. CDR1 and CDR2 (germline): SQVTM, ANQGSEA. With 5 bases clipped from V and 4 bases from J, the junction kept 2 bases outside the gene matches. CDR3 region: CSVMGQGYNEQFF. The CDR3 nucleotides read TGCAGCGTTATGGGACAGGGGTACAATGAGCAGTTCTTC.

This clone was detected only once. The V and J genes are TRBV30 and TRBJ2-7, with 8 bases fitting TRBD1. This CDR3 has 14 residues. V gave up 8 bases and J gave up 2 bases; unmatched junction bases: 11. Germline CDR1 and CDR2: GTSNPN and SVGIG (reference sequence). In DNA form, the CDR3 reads TGTGCCCTCTCCGGGACAGGCGTTACCTACGAGCAGTACTTC. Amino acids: CALSGTGVTYEQYF. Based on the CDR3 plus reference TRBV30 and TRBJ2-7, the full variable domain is SQTIHQWPATLVQPVGSPLSLECTVEGTSNPNLYWYRQAAGRGLQLLFYSVGIGQISSEVPQNLSASRPQDRQFILSSKKLLLSDSGFYLCALSGTGVTYEQYFGPGTRLTVT.

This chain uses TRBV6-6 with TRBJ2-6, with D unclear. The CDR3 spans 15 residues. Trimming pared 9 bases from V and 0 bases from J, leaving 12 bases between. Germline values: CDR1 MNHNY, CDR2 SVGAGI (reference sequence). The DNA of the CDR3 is TGTGCCAGTTCTCGACTGACCTCTGGGGCCAACGTCCTGACTTTC. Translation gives CASSRLTSGANVLTF.

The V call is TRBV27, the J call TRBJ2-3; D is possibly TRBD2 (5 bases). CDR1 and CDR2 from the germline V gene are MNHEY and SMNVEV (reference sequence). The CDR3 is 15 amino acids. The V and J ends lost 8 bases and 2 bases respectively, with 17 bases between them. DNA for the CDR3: TGTGCCAGCTCCCGGTGGGGAGACCCCACAGATACGCAGTATTTT. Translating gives CASSRWGDPTDTQYF.

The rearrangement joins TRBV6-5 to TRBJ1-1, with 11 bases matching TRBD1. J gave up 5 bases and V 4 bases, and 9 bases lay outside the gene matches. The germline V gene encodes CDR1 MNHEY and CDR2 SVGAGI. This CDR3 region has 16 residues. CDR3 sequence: CASSFRDRGSLTEAFF. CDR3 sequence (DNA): TGTGCCAGCAGTTTCCGGGACAGGGGGAGTTTGACTGAAGCTTTCTTT.

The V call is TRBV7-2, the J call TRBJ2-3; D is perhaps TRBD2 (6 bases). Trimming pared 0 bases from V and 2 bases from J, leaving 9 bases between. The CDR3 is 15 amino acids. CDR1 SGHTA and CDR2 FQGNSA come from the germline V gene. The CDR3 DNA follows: TGTGCCAGCAGCTTAGCCAGCGGGTTCACAGATACGCAGTATTTT. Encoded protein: CASSLASGFTDTQYF. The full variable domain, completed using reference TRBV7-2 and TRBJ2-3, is GAGVSQSPSNKVTEKGKDVELRCDPISGHTALYWYRQSLGQGLEFLIYFQGNSAPDKSGLPSDRFSAERTGGSVSTLTIQRTQQEDSAVYLCASSLASGFTDTQYFGPGTRLTVL.

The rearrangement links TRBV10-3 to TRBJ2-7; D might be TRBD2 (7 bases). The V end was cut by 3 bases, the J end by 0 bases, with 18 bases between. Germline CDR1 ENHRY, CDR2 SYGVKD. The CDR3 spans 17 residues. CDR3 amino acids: CAISDQGSGGSSYEQYF. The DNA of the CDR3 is TGTGCCATCAGTGACCAGGGGTCGGGGGGTAGCTCCTACGAGCAGTACTTC.

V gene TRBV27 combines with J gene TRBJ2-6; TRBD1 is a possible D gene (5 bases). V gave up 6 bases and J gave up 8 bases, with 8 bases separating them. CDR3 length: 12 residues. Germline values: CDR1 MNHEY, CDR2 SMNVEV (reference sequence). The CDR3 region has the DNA TGTGCCAGCAGCCCAGGGACCAACGTCCTGACTTTC. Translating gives CASSPGTNVLTF.